These 3 T cell receptor beta chains were all obtained from the same sample, sequenced in a study of human T cells and chemical hapten exposure. TCRdb re-called the RACE reads through MiXCR, storing one row per CDR3 protein. This table has under 450,000 distinct CDR3 sequences, roughly 4.8% appearing once. Sample time point: patch test 1, 2 weeks after DPC sensitization. Treatment in this sample: therapeutic diphenylcyclopropenone sensitization with weekly scalp DPC. Specimen: whole blood, collected in connection with sensitization to the hapten diphenylcyclopropenone (DPC). The source of these receptors is a woman between 45 and 60 years old with alopecia areata. Some clones in this sample may be carry-over from other donors' samples.

This clonotype was observed a few times. This rearrangement joins TRBV10-3 to TRBJ2-3, with a weak D call TRBD1 (6 bases). Germline assignment: CDR1 ENHRY and CDR2 SYGVKD. This CDR3 comprises 15 residues. V was clipped by 1 base and J by 2 bases, with 10 bases between them. In DNA, the CDR3 is TGTGCCATCAGTGAGTGGGGGCAGAACACAGATACGCAGTATTTT. Translation: CAISEWGQNTDTQYF.

The V call is TRBV6-5, the J call TRBJ2-7; the D is unclear. Between the trimmed V and J ends, which lost 0 bases and 2 bases, there was a span of 8 bases. The CDR3 contains 14 residues. The V gene's germline CDR1 is MNHEY and CDR2 SVGAGI. The CDR3 nucleotides read TGTGCCAGCAGTTACTCGATCCCCGCCTACGAGCAGTACTTC. Translating gives CASSYSIPAYEQYF.

This clonotype was counted many times. This sequence joins TRBV6-1 and TRBJ1-5; tentatively, D is TRBD1 (6 bases). The V end was cut by 7 bases, the J end by 6 bases, with 16 bases between. The length of the CDR3 is 14 residues. Germline-derived CDR1 and CDR2 are MNHNS and SASEGT. The CDR3 protein is CASTLDRSFQPQHF. The CDR3 nucleotides read TGTGCCAGCACCCTCGACAGGTCGTTTCAGCCCCAGCATTTT.